Listed here are 20 T cell receptor beta chains from one sample, sequenced in a study of T cell repertoires in ileal Crohn's disease. Assay used: immunoSEQ multiplex PCR; TCRdb lists only in-frame clones, some missing. The sample has 4,300 or so clones, around 70% seen once. Regarding time point: proximal margin of the surgical specimen (macroscopically non-inflamed). Sequenced material: ileal tissue. These TCRs come from an adult with Crohn's disease.

J is TRBJ1-5 and V is TRBV6-1; D call uncertain. The CDR3 extends over 16 amino acids. CDR1 MNHNS and CDR2 SASEGT come from the germline V gene. Trimming removed 2 bases from V and 0 bases from J, with 11 bases in between. This chain's CDR3 is CASSERPKNSNQPQHF. In DNA, the CDR3 is TGTGCCAGCAGTGAAAGACCGAAGAATAGCAATCAGCCCCAGCATTTT.

The rearrangement links TRBV28 to TRBJ1-1; no firm D call. This CDR3 is 13 amino acids long. CDR1 MDHEN and CDR2 SYDVKM come from the germline V gene. With 8 bases removed from V and 1 base from J, the gap between germline ends came to 11 bases. For the CDR3, the DNA is TGTGCCAGCTATAATCACGAGAACACTGAAGCTTTCTTT. Translated, it gives CASYNHENTEAFF.

V usage is TRBV7-9 and J usage is TRBJ2-4; 8 bases map to TRBD2. After removal of 4 bases from V and 7 bases from J, the junction contained 18 bases not matched to a gene. CDR1 is SEHNR, CDR2 FQNEAQ, per germline (reference sequence). The CDR3 runs 18 residues. CDR3 nucleotide sequence: TGTGCCAGCAGCTCCGACGGGAGGGCAGGCATGGAGTTGAACATTCAGTACTTC. The encoded protein is CASSSDGRAGMELNIQYF.

In nucleotides, the CDR3 is TGTGCCAGCTCACTAGGCAGGGGTGGCGAGACCCAGTACTTC. It is translated as CASSLGRGGETQYF. The chain links TRBV18 to TRBJ2-5; possible D gene TRBD1, 6 bases. Germline V lookup: CDR1 KGHSH, CDR2 LQKENI. The CDR3 runs 14 residues. The V and J ends lost 4 bases and 5 bases respectively, with 14 bases between them.

The chain uses TRBV6-1 and TRBJ1-2; a weak D match, TRBD1 (6 bases). The CDR3 consists of 13 residues. Trimming took off 2 bases at V and 4 bases at J, with 8 bases between the two ends. The V gene's germline CDR1 is MNHNS and CDR2 SASEGT. CDR3: CASSETGIYGYTF. CDR3 nucleotide sequence: TGTGCCAGCAGTGAAACAGGGATCTATGGCTACACCTTC.

This chain links TRBV6-1 with TRBJ1-2; TRBD1 might be the D (6 bases). The germline gives CDR1 MNHNS, CDR2 SASEGT. Deletions cut 4 bases from V and 4 bases from J, with 19 bases between. The CDR3 is 16 amino acids. CDR3 nucleotide sequence: TGTGCCAGCAGTGCTTCCTTATCACAGGGTTCCTATGGCTACACCTTC. This gives the protein CASSASLSQGSYGYTF.

V gene TRBV30 combines with J gene TRBJ1-2; D is unresolved. CDR3 length: 13 amino acids. V lost 0 bases to trimming and J lost 8 bases, with 13 bases between them. Germline V gene data show CDR1 as GTSNPN and CDR2 as SVGIG (reference sequence). CDR3 region: CAWSVGLTRGYTF. The CDR3 DNA follows: TGTGCCTGGAGTGTAGGCCTTACTCGGGGCTACACCTTC.

This clone was seen once. The chain joins TRBV6-1 to TRBJ1-1, with D unclear. The CDR3 is 14 amino acids. V was trimmed by 5 bases and J by 1 base, leaving 11 bases between them. Germline lookup yields CDR1 MNHNS and CDR2 SASEGT. The CDR3 here is CASSHLTGNTEAFF. The CDR3 DNA follows: TGTGCCAGCAGTCACCTTACGGGGAACACTGAAGCTTTCTTT.

V is TRBV5-6 and J is TRBJ1-1, with D perhaps matching TRBD1 (5 bases). The CDR3 loop spans 14 amino acids. The germline CDR1 and CDR2 sequences are SGHDT and YYEEEE. Trimming stripped 6 bases from V and 2 bases from J, with 14 bases between. The CDR3 reads CASTSGPFNTEAFF. In DNA form, the CDR3 reads TGTGCCAGCACCTCAGGGCCCTTTAACACTGAAGCTTTCTTT.

This chain connects TRBV29-1 to TRBJ2-1, with TRBD1 identical over 7 bases. The germline CDR1 and CDR2 sequences are SQVTM and ANQGSEA. There are 16 residues in the CDR3. V dropped 7 bases and J dropped 0; count of bases not matched to a gene: 12. In nucleotides, the CDR3 is TGCAGCGGGATAGGGGGCGGTTTTAGCTCCTACAATGAGCAGTTCTTC. Translated, it gives CSGIGGGFSSYNEQFF.

This sequence joins TRBV7-2 and TRBJ2-3; 9 nucleotides match TRBD2. From germline, CDR1 is SGHTA and CDR2 FQGNSA. The J segment lost 7 bases and the V segment lost 5 bases, leaving 13 bases of the junction unmatched. CDR3 size: 16 residues. The CDR3 is CASSRAGGQQGNTQYF. For the CDR3, the DNA is TGTGCCAGCAGCAGAGCGGGGGGCCAGCAGGGAAATACGCAGTATTTT.

The chain couples TRBV25-1 to TRBJ2-1, with a weak D call TRBD1 (6 bases). This CDR3 is built from 14 residues. The germline CDR1 and CDR2 sequences are MGHDK and SYGVNS. With 2 bases removed from V and 3 bases from J, the gap between germline ends came to 8 bases. The CDR3 DNA follows: TGTGCCAGCAGTGAAGGGGGCTTCTACAATGAGCAGTTCTTC. Residues: CASSEGGFYNEQFF.

The chain uses TRBV29-1 and TRBJ1-3; 7 bases are shared with TRBD1. The CDR3 contains 14 residues. CDR1 and CDR2 (germline): SQVTM, ANQGSEA. J was trimmed by 0 bases and V by 7 bases; bases with no gene match: 6. In nucleotides, the CDR3 is TGCAGCGCTGCCGGGACAGCCTCTGGAAACACCATATATTTT. It codes for CSAAGTASGNTIYF.

The rearrangement uses TRBV27 and TRBJ1-1; TRBD1 agrees at 7 bases. There are 13 residues in the CDR3. The germline CDR1 and CDR2 sequences are MNHEY and SMNVEV (reference sequence). The V segment lost 6 bases and the J segment 5 bases; nucleotides outside the gene matches: 6. This CDR3 is CASRQGKGTEAFF. The DNA for the CDR3 is TGTGCCAGCAGACAGGGGAAGGGAACTGAAGCTTTCTTT.

The V and J genes are TRBV28 and TRBJ1-6, with D hard to call. The germline CDR1 and CDR2 sequences are MDHEN and SYDVKM. With 2 bases removed from V and 10 bases from J, the gap between germline ends came to 12 bases. The CDR3 runs 14 residues. This CDR3 is CASSLASGDSPLHF. CDR3 nucleotides: TGTGCCAGCAGTTTAGCCTCTGGCGACTCACCCCTCCACTTT.

This clone was observed a few times. The V and J genes are TRBV11-2 and TRBJ2-3; D may be TRBD1 (6 bases). The CDR3 sequence is 15 residues long. CDR1 is SGHAT and CDR2 is FQNNGV in the germline V gene. The V end was cut by 1 base, the J end by 0 bases, with 8 bases between. CDR3 residues: CASSLVGASTDTQYF. The CDR3 DNA follows: TGTGCCAGCAGCTTAGTGGGGGCTAGCACAGATACGCAGTATTTT.

The chain links TRBV30 to TRBJ2-7, with 9 bases lining up with TRBD1. Per germline, CDR1 GTSNPN and CDR2 SVGIG (reference sequence). J gave up 7 bases and V 1 base, and 5 bases lay outside the gene matches. The CDR3 has 13 residues. The CDR3 protein is CAWSEQGAREQYF. In nucleotides, the CDR3 is TGTGCCTGGAGTGAACAGGGGGCGAGGGAGCAGTACTTC.

V is TRBV4-2 and J is TRBJ1-1, with D hard to call. Trimming removed 4 bases at V and 4 bases at J, with 16 bases between. There are 15 residues in the CDR3. Germline V CDR1 and CDR2: LGHNA, YNFKEQ. CDR3 residues: CASSPPRFRSTEAFF. In DNA form, the CDR3 reads TGTGCCAGCAGCCCTCCCCGATTTAGAAGCACTGAAGCTTTCTTT.

The chain's CDR3 is CASSAILTLNEQFF. CDR3 nucleotides: TGTGCCAGCAGCGCGATTCTGACCCTCAATGAGCAGTTCTTC. The chain couples TRBV27 to TRBJ2-1; D is unresolved. Per germline, CDR1 MNHEY and CDR2 SMNVEV (reference sequence). This CDR3 has 14 amino acids. The V end lost 6 bases, the J end lost 6 bases, and 15 bases lay between the germline ends.

CDR3 residues: CASSQDWPTTSYNEQFF. The CDR3 DNA reads as TGTGCCAGCAGCCAAGATTGGCCTACCACTTCCTACAATGAGCAGTTCTTC. This chain links TRBV4-2 with TRBJ2-1; D is unclear. There are 17 residues in the CDR3. Germline V gene lookup returns CDR1 LGHNA and CDR2 YNFKEQ. V dropped 0 bases and J dropped 1 base, with 13 bases sitting between them.